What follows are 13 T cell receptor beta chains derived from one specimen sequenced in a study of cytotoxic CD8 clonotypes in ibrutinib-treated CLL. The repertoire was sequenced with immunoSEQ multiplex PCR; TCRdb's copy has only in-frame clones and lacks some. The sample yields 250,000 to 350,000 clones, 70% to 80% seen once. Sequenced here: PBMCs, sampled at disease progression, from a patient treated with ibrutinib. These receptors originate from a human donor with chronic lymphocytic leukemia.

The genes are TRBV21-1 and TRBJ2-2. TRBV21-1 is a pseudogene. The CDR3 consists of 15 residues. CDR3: CASSNWNLNTGELFF. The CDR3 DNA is TGTGCCAGCAGCAATTGGAATTTGAACACCGGGGAGCTGTTTTTT.

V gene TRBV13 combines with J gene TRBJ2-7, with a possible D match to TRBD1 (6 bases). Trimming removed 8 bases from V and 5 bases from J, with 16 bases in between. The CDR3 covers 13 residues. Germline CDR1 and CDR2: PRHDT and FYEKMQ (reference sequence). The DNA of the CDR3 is TGTGCCAGCGGCAAGACAGGCATAAACGAGCAGTACTTC. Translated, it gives CASGKTGINEQYF.

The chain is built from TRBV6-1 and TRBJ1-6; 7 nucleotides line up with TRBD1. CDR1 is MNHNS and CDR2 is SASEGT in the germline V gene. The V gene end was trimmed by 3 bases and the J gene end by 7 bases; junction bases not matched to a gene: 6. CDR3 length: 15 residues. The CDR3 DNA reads TGTGCCAGCAGTGAGGAAAGGGGGCAAAATTCACCCCTCCACTTT. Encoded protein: CASSEERGQNSPLHF.

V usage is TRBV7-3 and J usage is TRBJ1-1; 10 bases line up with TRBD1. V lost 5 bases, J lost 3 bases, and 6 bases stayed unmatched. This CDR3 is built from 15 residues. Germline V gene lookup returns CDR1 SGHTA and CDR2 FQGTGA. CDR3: CASSPTGQGYTEAFF. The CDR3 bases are TGTGCCAGCAGCCCCACGGGACAGGGGTACACTGAAGCTTTCTTT.

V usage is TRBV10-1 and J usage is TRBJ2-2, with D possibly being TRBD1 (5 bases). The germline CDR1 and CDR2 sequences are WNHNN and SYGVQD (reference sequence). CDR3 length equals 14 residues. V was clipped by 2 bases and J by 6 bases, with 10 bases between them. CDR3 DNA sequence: TGCGCCAGCAGTGAGGCGCAGGGATCCGGGGAGCTGTTTTTT. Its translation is CASSEAQGSGELFF.

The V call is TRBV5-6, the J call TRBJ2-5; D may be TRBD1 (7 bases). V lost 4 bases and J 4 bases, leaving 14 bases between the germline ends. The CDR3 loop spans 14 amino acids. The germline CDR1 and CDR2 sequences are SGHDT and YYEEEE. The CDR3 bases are TGTGCCAGCAGCCGCGGGGACAGTGCAGAGACCCAGTACTTC. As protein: CASSRGDSAETQYF.

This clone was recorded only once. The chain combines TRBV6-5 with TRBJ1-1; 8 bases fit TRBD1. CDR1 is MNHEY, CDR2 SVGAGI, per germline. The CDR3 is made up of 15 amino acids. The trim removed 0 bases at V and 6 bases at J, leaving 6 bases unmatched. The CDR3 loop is CASSYSRTGLAEAFF. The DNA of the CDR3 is TGTGCCAGCAGTTACTCCCGGACAGGGTTGGCTGAAGCTTTCTTT.

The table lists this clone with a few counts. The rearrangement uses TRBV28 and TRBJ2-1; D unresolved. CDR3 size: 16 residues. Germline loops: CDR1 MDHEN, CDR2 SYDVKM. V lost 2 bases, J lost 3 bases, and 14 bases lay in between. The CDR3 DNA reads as TGTGCCAGCAGTTTAGGTTCCCCAAGAGGCTACAATGAGCAGTTCTTC. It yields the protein CASSLGSPRGYNEQFF.

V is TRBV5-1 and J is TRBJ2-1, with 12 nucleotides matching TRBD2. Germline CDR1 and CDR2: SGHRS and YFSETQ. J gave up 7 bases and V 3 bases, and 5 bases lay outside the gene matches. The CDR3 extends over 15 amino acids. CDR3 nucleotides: TGCGCCAGCAGCTCTTTACTAGCGGGAGGAAATGAGCAGTTCTTC. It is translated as CASSSLLAGGNEQFF.

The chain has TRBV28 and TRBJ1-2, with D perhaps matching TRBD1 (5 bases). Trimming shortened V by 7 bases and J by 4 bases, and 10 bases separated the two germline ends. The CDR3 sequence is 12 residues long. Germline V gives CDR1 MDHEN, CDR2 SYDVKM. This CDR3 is CASISGGYGYTF. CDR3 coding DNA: TGTGCCAGCATCAGCGGGGGCTATGGCTACACCTTC.

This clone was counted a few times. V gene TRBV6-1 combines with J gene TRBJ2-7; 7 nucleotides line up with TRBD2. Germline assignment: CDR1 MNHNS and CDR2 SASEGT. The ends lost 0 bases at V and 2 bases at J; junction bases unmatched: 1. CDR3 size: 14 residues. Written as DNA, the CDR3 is TGTGCCAGCAGTGAAGCGGGGGGGACCTACGAGCAGTACTTC. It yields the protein CASSEAGGTYEQYF.

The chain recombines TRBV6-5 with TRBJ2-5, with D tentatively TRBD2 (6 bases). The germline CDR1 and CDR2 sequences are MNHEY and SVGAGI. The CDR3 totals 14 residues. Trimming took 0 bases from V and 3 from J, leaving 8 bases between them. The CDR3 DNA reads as TGTGCCAGCAGTTACTCGGGGGAGGAAGAGACCCAGTACTTC. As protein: CASSYSGEEETQYF.

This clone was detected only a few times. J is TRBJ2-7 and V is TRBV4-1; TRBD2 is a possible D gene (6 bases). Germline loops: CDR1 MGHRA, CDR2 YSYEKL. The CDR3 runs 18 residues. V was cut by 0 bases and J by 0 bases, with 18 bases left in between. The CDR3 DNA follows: TGCGCCAGCAGCCAAGATCAAAAGCTCCCGGGACTCTCCTACGAGCAGTACTTC. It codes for CASSQDQKLPGLSYEQYF.